Listed here is a single T cell receptor beta chain. The sample comes from a study of T-cell reconstitution after alpha-beta-depleted transplantation in children. With 2 bases clipped from V and 9 bases from J, the junction kept 11 bases outside the gene matches. CDR3 length: 16 amino acids. Germline lookup yields CDR1 MDHEN and CDR2 SYDVKM. Preparation of the TCRbeta library was carried out with unique molecular identifiers. TCRdb independently ran MiXCR on the PCR reads; one entry per CDR3 protein. Seen here are about 610,000 distinct CDR3 sequences, roughly a tenth observed once, and the top ten hold roughly 3.9%.

This material consisted of PBMCs from the stem cell graft donor, taken from the stem cell graft. The receptor was derived from a human donor who donated a stem cell graft to a child with acute myeloid leukemia. V usage is TRBV28 and J usage is TRBJ2-7, with 12 positions matching TRBD1. This chain's CDR3 is CASSLPPGQGAQVQYF. The CDR3 DNA follows: TGTGCCAGCAGTTTACCCCCGGGACAGGGGGCGCAGGTGCAGTACTTC.